One and the same sample provided the 29 T cell receptor beta chains below, sequenced in a study of blood T cells in healthy people across ages. Together with a sample-barcoded 5' primer, a J-beta primer mix was included in a second PCR lasting about 7 to 11 cycles. TCRdb reprocessed the 5' RACE reads via MiXCR and lists one record per CDR3 protein. The repertoire includes nearly 1 million distinct CDR3 sequences, 45% to 60% of them detected once, and around a fifth sits in the top ten. The sequencing input was blood. These receptors all come from a woman in her fifties or sixties in good health.

About this clonotype itself: At one end, the junction sequence differs from germline, possibly due to a read error. This sequence joins TRBV10-2 and TRBJ2-5, with D possibly matching TRBD2 (5 bases). Per the germline V gene, CDR1 is WSHSY and CDR2 is SAAADI. This CDR3 comprises 14 residues. CDR3 amino acids: CASTEGFAAETQYF. The CDR3 nucleotides read TGCGCCAGCACTGAGGGTTTCGCGGCGGAGACCCAGTACTTC.

This clonotype was recorded a few times. CDR3 region: CASSILHRVRTDTQYF. The CDR3 DNA is TGTGCCAGCAGCATCCTCCACAGGGTACGGACAGATACGCAGTATTTT. The genes are TRBV5-5 and TRBJ2-3, with D tentatively TRBD1 (6 bases). Per germline, CDR1 SGHKS and CDR2 YYEKEE (reference sequence). Trimming shortened V by 4 bases and J by 3 bases, and 18 bases separated the two germline ends. The CDR3 has 16 amino acids.

In its sample, this clonotype was seen a few times. The V gene is TRBV10-3, the J gene TRBJ2-7; either TRBD1 or TRBD2 may fit D (5 bases each). The CDR3 covers 14 residues. V dropped 7 bases and J dropped 3 bases, with 16 bases sitting between them. In germline, CDR1 is ENHRY, CDR2 SYGVKD. CDR3 residues: CAINGEGFDYEQYF. In DNA form, the CDR3 reads TGTGCCATCAATGGAGAGGGGTTTGACTACGAGCAGTACTTC.

This clonotype was counted a few times. J is TRBJ2-7 and V is TRBV11-2, with 12 bases that match TRBD2. Germline loops: CDR1 SGHAT, CDR2 FQNNGV. J gave up 6 bases and V 5 bases, and 11 bases lay outside the gene matches. The CDR3 sequence is 16 residues long. The CDR3 region has the DNA TGTGCCAGCAGCCCCGGACTAGCGGGAAGGACCGGCGAGCAGTACTTC. It specifies CASSPGLAGRTGEQYF.

This chain joins TRBV20-1 and TRBJ2-3; TRBD2 agrees at 11 bases. This CDR3 spans 15 amino acids. After removal of 6 bases from V and 6 bases from J, the junction contained 11 bases not matched to a gene. In germline, CDR1 is DFQATT, CDR2 SNEGSKA (reference sequence). The CDR3 here is CSAYVPLAGDDTQYF. Here the CDR3 DNA reads TGCAGTGCGTATGTCCCACTAGCGGGAGATGATACGCAGTATTTT.

On this clonotype itself: A much larger clone differs from this one at a single base, so this may be a read error. The rearrangement links TRBV4-1 to TRBJ2-5; 8 nucleotides line up with TRBD2. Germline V gives CDR1 MGHRA, CDR2 YSYEKL. V trimming: 1 base; J trimming: 4 bases; junction bases outside the gene matches: 8. The CDR3 has 16 amino acids. The CDR3 is CASSQGPAGARETQYF. The CDR3 DNA sequence: TGCGCCAGCAGCCAAGGGCCAGCGGGAGCGCGAGAGACCCAGTACTTC.

This clonotype was seen at least ten times. J is TRBJ2-5 and V is TRBV15; the D gene could be TRBD1 or TRBD2 (5 bases each). CDR1 LNHNV and CDR2 YYDKDF come from the germline V gene (reference sequence). V was shortened by 0 bases and J by 2 bases, with 10 bases between the two germline ends. The CDR3 totals 15 residues. The CDR3 DNA sequence: TGTGCCACCAGCAGAGATTTGGGGGAGCAAGAGACCCAGTACTTC. This codes for CATSRDLGEQETQYF.

This clonotype appeared once. A much larger clonotype is one base distant, so this may be a read error. The V and J genes are TRBV5-4 and TRBJ2-7; TRBD1 matches 11 bases. Germline CDR1 SGHNT, CDR2 YYREEE (reference sequence). The CDR3 consists of 16 residues. CDR3 amino acids: CAGSYEGQGASHEQYF. CDR3 in DNA: TGTGCCGGCAGCTACGAAGGACAGGGGGCATCGCACGAGCAGTACTTC.

V gene TRBV5-1 combines with J gene TRBJ1-2; D call uncertain. Germline loops: CDR1 SGHRS, CDR2 YFSETQ. V was pared by 0 bases and J by 2 bases, with 8 bases between. There are 14 residues in the CDR3. The CDR3 reads CASSLEAGNYGYTF. The CDR3, as DNA: TGCGCCAGCAGCTTGGAAGCGGGAAACTATGGCTACACCTTC.

This clonotype was detected only a few times. The CDR3, as DNA: TGCGCCAGCAGCGCCCAGGGGTGGAATGAGCAGTTCTTC. Translation gives CASSAQGWNEQFF. V is TRBV5-1 and J is TRBJ2-1, with D possibly being TRBD1 (6 bases). The germline CDR1 and CDR2 sequences are SGHRS and YFSETQ. The CDR3 is made up of 13 amino acids. The ends were cut back, 4 bases at V and 7 bases at J, with 12 bases in the middle.

V and J are TRBV6-2 or TRBV6-3 and TRBJ2-1; D gene ambiguous. V lost 2 bases, J lost 4 bases, and 12 bases lay in between. The CDR3 sequence is 15 residues long. Germline CDR1 reads MNHEY; CDR2 reads SVGEGT. CDR3 sequence (DNA): TGTGCCAGCAGTTACCCCACCGCCGGATACAATGAGCAGTTCTTC. Protein sequence: CASSYPTAGYNEQFF.

The chain recombines TRBV5-1 with TRBJ2-7; either TRBD1 or TRBD2 may supply D (5 bases each). Germline-derived CDR1 and CDR2 are SGHRS and YFSETQ. The CDR3 is 16 amino acids. V lost 4 bases, J lost 0 bases, and 17 bases lay in between. The CDR3 DNA reads TGCGCCAGCAGCCCCCGGGACGGCATAACCTCCTACGAGCAGTACTTC. Encoded protein: CASSPRDGITSYEQYF.

The rearrangement joins TRBV29-1 to TRBJ1-2; D is ambiguous. V lost 5 bases and J lost 2, with 12 bases in between. The CDR3 is 13 amino acids. The germline gives CDR1 SQVTM, CDR2 ANQGSEA. The CDR3 DNA reads TGCAGCGTTCCCCAGGCCAAAAACTATGGCTACACCTTC. Translation: CSVPQAKNYGYTF.

This clonotype occurred many times. The chain has TRBV10-3 and TRBJ2-7, with 8 bases identical to TRBD2. The CDR3 has 14 residues. V gave up 4 bases and J gave up 2 bases; unmatched junction bases: 4. The germline V gene has CDR1 ENHRY and CDR2 SYGVKD. CDR3 residues: CAISAQREPYEQYF. CDR3 in DNA: TGTGCCATCAGTGCCCAGCGGGAGCCCTACGAGCAGTACTTC.

This clonotype was counted a few times. The V gene is TRBV18, the J gene TRBJ2-7; TRBD1 agrees at 7 bases. This CDR3 has 15 residues. CDR1 and CDR2 (germline): KGHSH, LQKENI. V lost 3 bases to trimming and J lost 3 bases; unmatched junction nucleotides: 8. The CDR3 here is CASSPAPTGNYEQYF. CDR3 nucleotide sequence: TGTGCCAGCTCACCGGCCCCGACAGGGAACTACGAGCAGTACTTC.

This clonotype came up once. This sequence joins TRBV3-1 and TRBJ2-1; 7 nucleotides match TRBD2. The closer fit of TRBJ2-7 to the DNA end suggests the J call may be wrong. The CDR3 consists of 17 residues. The germline V gene has CDR1 LGHDT and CDR2 YNNKEL (reference sequence). CDR3 sequence (DNA): TGTGCCAGCAGCCAAGTTGGGCTAGCGGTGGTCGACAATGAGCAGTACTTC. Its protein product is CASSQVGLAVVDNEQYF.

This clonotype turned up a few times. A much more abundant neighbour one base away suggests this may be a read error. The genes are TRBV5-6 and TRBJ2-3, with D unresolved. The ends were cut back, 2 bases at V and 0 bases at J, with 7 bases in the middle. The CDR3 contains 14 residues. Germline V gene data show CDR1 as SGHDT and CDR2 as YYEEEE. CDR3 protein: CASSFKPSTDTQYF. The CDR3 DNA reads as TGTGCCAGCAGCTTCAAGCCTAGCACAGATACGCAGTATTTT.

This clonotype has just one count. A read error may explain this, as a much larger clone is one base away. The chain couples TRBV29-1 to TRBJ2-3; D unclear. V lost 3 bases, J lost 5 bases, and 9 bases lay in between. CDR1 and CDR2 (germline): SQVTM, ANQGSEA. This CDR3 is 12 amino acids long. The CDR3 spells CSVDGPGDTQYF. CDR3 nucleotide sequence: TGCAGCGTTGATGGCCCAGGAGATACGCAGTATTTT.

The J gene is TRBJ1-2, the V gene TRBV15; D perhaps matches TRBD1 (5 bases). The CDR3 totals 15 residues. Germline CDR1 is LNHNV and CDR2 is YYDKDF (reference sequence). CDR3 protein: CAGEPGLDLPPGYTF. DNA for the CDR3: TGTGCGGGGGAACCCGGTCTCGACCTGCCGCCTGGCTACACCTTC.

This chain connects TRBV7-8 to TRBJ1-5; TRBD1 matches 7 bases. Germline trimming cut 5 bases from V and 2 bases from J; bases unmatched to any gene: 9. This CDR3 comprises 16 residues. Germline V gene data show CDR1 as SGHVS and CDR2 as FQNEAQ. The CDR3 here is CASSSRGGSGNQPQHF. DNA for the CDR3: TGTGCCAGCAGCAGCAGGGGGGGCTCGGGCAATCAGCCCCAGCATTTT.

This clonotype came up many times. The chain recombines TRBV5-1 with TRBJ2-1; TRBD2 matches at 7 bases. Germline V gives CDR1 SGHRS, CDR2 YFSETQ. The length of the CDR3 is 13 residues. The ends lost 9 bases at V and 2 bases at J; junction bases unmatched: 5. Written as DNA, the CDR3 is TGCGCCACCAAGCGGGATACCTACAATGAGCAGTTCTTC. Residues: CATKRDTYNEQFF.

This clonotype was observed a few times. The chain couples TRBV29-1 to TRBJ2-7; 10 positions agree with TRBD1. Looked up from germline, CDR1 is SQVTM and CDR2 is ANQGSEA. Trimming removed 7 bases from V and 2 bases from J; junction bases left unmatched: 5. The CDR3 runs 13 residues. Here the CDR3 reads CSARDRGPYEQYF. CDR3 nucleotides: TGCAGCGCTAGGGACAGGGGACCCTACGAGCAGTACTTC.

This clonotype appeared a single time. A junction boundary mismatches the germline segment, possibly from a read error. The J gene is TRBJ2-4, the V gene TRBV7-9, with a weak D call TRBD2 (7 bases). The germline gives CDR1 SEHNR, CDR2 FQNEAQ (reference sequence). This CDR3 contains 14 residues. The CDR3 region is CASSFPGGKNIRYF. The CDR3, as DNA: TGTGCCAGCAGCTTTCCGGGGGGCAAAAACATTCGGTACTTC.

The chain combines TRBV20-1 with TRBJ2-1; D may correspond to TRBD1 or TRBD2 (5 bases each). Germline CDR1 reads DFQATT; CDR2 reads SNEGSKA (reference sequence). V shed 4 bases and J shed 8 bases, with 18 bases lying between them. The CDR3 spans 14 residues. The DNA for the CDR3 is TGCAGTGCTACCCGGGACGCCGTTAGGGATGAGCAGTTCTTC. As protein: CSATRDAVRDEQFF.

V usage is TRBV2 and J usage is TRBJ2-5, with D perhaps matching TRBD1 or TRBD2 (5 bases each). The CDR3 has 17 residues. CDR1 is SNHLY, CDR2 FYNNEI, per germline. Trimming left V 6 bases short and J 11 bases short, with 31 bases between. In DNA form, the CDR3 reads TGTGCCAGCAGGACCCTAGGCAACCGGGACCTCCCTAGAGAGCAGTACTTC. Protein: CASRTLGNRDLPREQYF.

This sequence joins TRBV20-1 and TRBJ2-5; D gene unclear. The DNA end is more similar to TRBJ2-7, so the J call may be wrong. CDR1 and CDR2 from the germline V gene are DFQATT and SNEGSKA (reference sequence). CDR3 length: 11 amino acids. The chain's CDR3 is CSASSNSEQYF. The DNA of the CDR3 is TGCAGTGCTAGTAGTAATTCCGAGCAGTACTTC.

This chain links TRBV7-3 with TRBJ2-1, with 10 bases lining up with TRBD2. The ends lost 5 bases at V and 8 bases at J; junction bases unmatched: 9. This CDR3 contains 15 residues. Germline lookup yields CDR1 SGHTA and CDR2 FQGTGA. Here the CDR3 reads CASSPEVAGGDEQFF. The CDR3 coding sequence is TGTGCCAGCAGCCCCGAGGTAGCGGGAGGAGATGAGCAGTTCTTC.

V usage is TRBV5-1 and J usage is TRBJ2-1, with D unclear. This CDR3 is 18 amino acids long. Germline loops: CDR1 SGHRS, CDR2 YFSETQ. The V end lost 0 bases, the J end lost 9 bases, and 25 bases lay between the germline ends. The CDR3 nucleotides are TGCGCCAGCAGCTTGGCCGGTCGTCTCCCAAGGATCGGGTTTGAGCAGTTCTTC. It encodes CASSLAGRLPRIGFEQFF.

This clonotype was detected a few times. The chain uses TRBV6-1 and TRBJ2-5; TRBD1 matches 7 bases. Judging by the DNA end, TRBJ2-7 fits better; the J call may be wrong. Germline V gives CDR1 MNHNS, CDR2 SASEGT. The CDR3 loop spans 14 amino acids. The CDR3 protein is CASRPRTGSHEQYF. The CDR3 DNA sequence: TGTGCCAGCAGGCCGCGGACAGGTAGCCACGAGCAGTACTTC.